This T cell receptor delta chain was retrieved from a study of Vδ1+ human thymocytes. The study's findings and limits: Highly polyclonal TRG and TRD repertoires with Gaussian CDR3 length distributions appeared in thymus.

This clone has more than one count but fewer than ten. Its antigen is as yet unknown. Trimming took off 1 base at V and 0 bases at J, with 12 bases between the two ends. This CDR3 has 16 amino acids. From germline, CDR1 is TSWWSYY and CDR2 QGS. Extracted RNA was reverse transcribed into cDNA. Pooled V-gene forward primers with one constant-region reverse primer generated the CDR3 amplicons by multiplex PCR. TCRdb called clones anew from the multiplex PCR reads with CATT. The data show tens of thousands of delta-chain clones, roughly 15% seen once. The sequencing sample was made of Vdelta1+ gamma-delta thymocytes from the thymus. Subset reported: FACS-sorted CD3+ TCRalphabeta- TCRVdelta1+ TCRVdelta2- thymocytes. V is TRDV1 and J is TRDJ1; D gene unclear. The clonotype was recovered from a boy under three years old who had congenital heart surgery. This chain's CDR3 is CALGEQGGLNTDKLIF. For the CDR3, the DNA is TGTGCTCTTGGGGAACAAGGTGGGCTAAACACCGATAAACTCATCTTT.